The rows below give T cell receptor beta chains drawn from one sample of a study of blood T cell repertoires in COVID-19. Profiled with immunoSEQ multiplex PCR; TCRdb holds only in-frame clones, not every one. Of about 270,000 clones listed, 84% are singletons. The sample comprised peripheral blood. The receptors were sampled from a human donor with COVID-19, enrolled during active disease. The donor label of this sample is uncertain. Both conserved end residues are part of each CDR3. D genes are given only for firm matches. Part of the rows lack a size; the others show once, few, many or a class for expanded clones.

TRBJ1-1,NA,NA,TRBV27,TGTGCCAGCAGTCCCCTTCCGGGGAACACTGAAGCTTTCTTT,CASSPLPGNTEAFF
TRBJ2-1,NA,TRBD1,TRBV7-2,TGTGCCAGCAGCTTCGGCTCGGGACAGGGTTTCAATGAGCAGTTCTTC,CASSFGSGQGFNEQFF
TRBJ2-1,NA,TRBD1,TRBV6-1,TGTGCCAGCAGTGGCTCCCTGACAGGGAATGACTACAATGAGCAGTTCTTC,CASSGSLTGNDYNEQFF
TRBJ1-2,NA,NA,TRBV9,TGTGCCAGCAGCGGGGCTAGGGGCTATGGCTACACCTTC,CASSGARGYGYTF
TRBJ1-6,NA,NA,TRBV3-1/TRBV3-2,TGTGCCAGCAGCCAAGGTCGGAGGGATAATTCACCCCTCCACTTT,CASSQGRRDNSPLHF
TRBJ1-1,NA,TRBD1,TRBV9,TGTGCCAGCAGCTCGGGACAGCCAAACACTGAAGCTTTCTTT,CASSSGQPNTEAFF
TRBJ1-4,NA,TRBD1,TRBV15,TGTGCCACCTCCCGATTGGGGGACAGGGGCGAAAAACTGTTTTTT,CATSRLGDRGEKLFF
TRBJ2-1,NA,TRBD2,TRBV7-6,TGTGCCAGCAGGCGTAGCGGGAGAGGGGACAATGAGCAGTTCTTC,CASRRSGRGDNEQFF
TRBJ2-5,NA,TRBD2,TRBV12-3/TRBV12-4,TGTGCCAGCAGTTTATTCGGGAGGGAGACCCAGTACTTC,CASSLFGRETQYF
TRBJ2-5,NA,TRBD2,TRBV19,TGTGCCAGTAGTATGGGGACTAGCGGGAGAGGCCAAGAGACCCAGTACTTC,CASSMGTSGRGQETQYF
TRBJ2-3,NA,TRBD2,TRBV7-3,TGTGCCAGCAGCTTAGGGGCCAGCGGGGGCACAGATACGCAGTATTTT,CASSLGASGGTDTQYF
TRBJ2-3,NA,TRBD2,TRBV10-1,TGCGCCAGCAGTGAGTCCGGACTAGCGGGAGGCAGAGATACGCAGTATTTT,CASSESGLAGGRDTQYF
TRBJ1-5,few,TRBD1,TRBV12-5,TGTGCTAGTGGTTTGGTACTGTCAGGGGGTCCTCAGCCCCAGCATTTT,CASGLVLSGGPQPQHF
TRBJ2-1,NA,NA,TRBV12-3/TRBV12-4,TGTGCCAGCAGCCTCCGGGGGACGCATGAGCAGTTCTTC,CASSLRGTHEQFF
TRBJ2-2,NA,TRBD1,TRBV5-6,TGTGCCAGCAGCTTGGAAGGGGGCTTTACCGGGGAGCTGTTTTTT,CASSLEGGFTGELFF
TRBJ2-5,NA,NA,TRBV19,TGTGCCAGTAGCCCCCTCTCCGCGCGCCCCGAGACCCAGTACTTC,CASSPLSARPETQYF
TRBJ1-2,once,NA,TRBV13,TGTGCCAGCAGCTTAGGTGGCAGAGGCTACACCTTC,CASSLGGRGYTF
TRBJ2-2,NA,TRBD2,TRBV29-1,TGCAGCGTTGCTAGCGGGAGAACCGGGGAGCTGTTTTTT,CSVASGRTGELFF
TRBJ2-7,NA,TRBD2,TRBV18,TGTGCCAGCTCGACTAGCGGGAGCTCCTACGAGCAGTACTTC,CASSTSGSSYEQYF